The present TCR beta chain was sequenced within a study of beta chain features in type 1 diabetes. Across the whole study: Some 110,000,000 sorted cells were examined across all samples. Points from the study as a whole: Relative to healthy donors, patients appeared to have naive, central memory and Treg TCRB repertoires that were more similar. cDNA-based sequencing might over-represent cells highly expressing TCR. Shortening of TCRB CDR3s, moderate but significant, appeared in all four CD4+ subsets of Type 1 diabetes patients.

Concerning this clone: What it recognizes is unknown.

TCRB transcripts that were expressed got sequenced, as all of the isolated RNA had been reverse transcribed. Roughly 3.6 million reads per sample were averaged for naive, central memory and regulatory samples. Measured with immunoSEQ multiplex PCR; TCRdb has only the in-frame clones, and not every one. This sample has hundreds of thousands of clones; approximately 11% occur once, and the top ten carry roughly 0.017%. Trimming left V 5 bases short and J 1 base short, with 11 bases between. The CDR3 consists of 14 residues. Germline values: CDR1 SGHTA, CDR2 FQGNSA. Input material: naive CD4+ T cells from blood. The receptor comes from a man aged 30 to 39 with type 1 diabetes. The chain joins TRBV7-2 to TRBJ2-5, with D perhaps TRBD1 (7 bases). The chain's CDR3 is CASSRGTVQETQYF. The DNA for the CDR3 is TGTGCCAGCAGCCGCGGGACAGTCCAAGAGACCCAGTACTTC.